A selection of T cell receptor beta chains follows, all from one sample in a study of T cells in narcolepsy. Sequenced by immunoSEQ multiplex PCR; TCRdb stores in-frame clones only, minus some. This sample has about 27,000 clones; approximately 86% occur once, and the top ten carry roughly 1.1%. The sequenced sample consisted of CD45RA- memory CD4+ T cells from PBMCs. These receptors originate from a human donor with narcolepsy. The CDR3 runs from the conserved cysteine through the conserved F or W. Each record gives: D gene, CDR3 length, J gene, V gene, CDR3 protein. The D gene is left open where the match is weak.

D: .
length: 13
J: TRBJ2-1
V: TRBV5-1
CDR3: CASSVQGYNEQFF

D: .
length: 11
J: TRBJ1-1
V: TRBV5-1
CDR3: CASSSNREAFF

D: .
length: 14
J: TRBJ2-3
V: TRBV2
CDR3: CASSENRDTDTQYF

D: .
length: 12
J: TRBJ1-2
V: TRBV6-5
CDR3: CASSYSGGGYTF

D: .
length: 12
J: TRBJ2-4
V: TRBV15
CDR3: CATSRDRNIQYF

D: .
length: 14
J: TRBJ2-7
V: TRBV18
CDR3: CASGRGAQTYEQYF

D: TRBD1
length: 13
J: TRBJ1-2
V: TRBV6-6
CDR3: CASRDRGRSGYTF

D: .
length: 14
J: TRBJ2-1
V: TRBV6-5
CDR3: CASSRIVGPGPQFF

D: TRBD2
length: 16
J: TRBJ2-7
V: TRBV5-1
CDR3: CASSPLAGGHSSEQYF

D: .
length: 13
J: TRBJ2-5
V: TRBV27
CDR3: CASSLRRGETQYF

D: .
length: 19
J: TRBJ2-6
V: TRBV19
CDR3: CASRTGGRRALERANVLTF

D: TRBD2
length: 13
J: TRBJ2-3
V: TRBV7-6
CDR3: CASCRGGGDTQYF

D: .
length: 14
J: TRBJ2-2
V: TRBV6-5
CDR3: CASSEQGHTGELFF

D: .
length: 19
J: TRBJ1-3
V: TRBV7-2
CDR3: CASSLRIRAGTSSGNTIYF

D: .
length: 14
J: TRBJ1-2
V: TRBV28
CDR3: CASSLFDLRSGYTF

D: TRBD1
length: 18
J: TRBJ1-1
V: TRBV18
CDR3: CASSPLGTGGGMNTEAFF

D: .
length: 14
J: TRBJ1-4
V: TRBV25-1
CDR3: CASSDHFGSEKLFF

D: .
length: 14
J: TRBJ1-5
V: TRBV10-1
CDR3: CASSESPGTQPQHF

D: .
length: 15
J: TRBJ1-1
V: TRBV11-2
CDR3: CASSATIREKTEAFF

D: TRBD2
length: 14
J: TRBJ2-5
V: TRBV10-2
CDR3: CASAKTSGIETQYF

D: .
length: 14
J: TRBJ2-2
V: TRBV19
CDR3: CASQGQMDTGELFF

D: .
length: 14
J: TRBJ2-2
V: TRBV7-9
CDR3: CASSPLANTGELFF

D: TRBD1
length: 16
J: TRBJ2-3
V: TRBV18
CDR3: CASSPPGTAITDTQYF

D: TRBD1
length: 16
J: TRBJ1-3
V: TRBV28
CDR3: CASSLTGQGTGNTIYF

D: .
length: 14
J: TRBJ1-1
V: TRBV28
CDR3: CASSLGWGYTEAFF

D: .
length: 12
J: TRBJ1-2
V: TRBV11-2
CDR3: CASSLEGTAYTF

D: TRBD1
length: 14
J: TRBJ1-4
V: TRBV5-1
CDR3: CASSLGDRGEKLFF

D: .
length: 13
J: TRBJ1-2
V: TRBV18
CDR3: CASSQDSNYGYTF

D: .
length: 14
J: TRBJ1-2
V: TRBV6-1
CDR3: CASSWNTANYGYTF

D: .
length: 14
J: TRBJ1-2
V: TRBV6-1
CDR3: CASSGPWTDYGYTF

D: TRBD2
length: 15
J: TRBJ2-3
V: TRBV9
CDR3: CASSVSGGEADTQYF

D: .
length: 15
J: TRBJ2-7
V: TRBV4-1
CDR3: CASSQDQVPTYEQYF

D: .
length: 18
J: TRBJ2-6
V: TRBV7-9
CDR3: CASSLKGYSTSGANVLTF

D: TRBD1
length: 16
J: TRBJ1-5
V: TRBV2
CDR3: CASVSDGDRRNQPQHF

D: .
length: 15
J: TRBJ2-3
V: TRBV5-8
CDR3: CASSLGHPSTDTQYF

D: TRBD1
length: 15
J: TRBJ2-7
V: TRBV5-6
CDR3: CASSSLDRGEGEQYF

D: .
length: 13
J: TRBJ1-1
V: TRBV28
CDR3: CASRGQGTTEAFF

D: .
length: 15
J: TRBJ1-5
V: TRBV19
CDR3: CASMGASGRNQPQHF

D: TRBD2
length: 17
J: TRBJ2-1
V: TRBV5-4
CDR3: CASSFPSGGRLYNEQFF